These 2 T cell receptor beta chains were sequenced from one sample in a study of blood T cell repertoires in COVID-19. Sequencing was performed with immunoSEQ multiplex PCR; in TCRdb, only in-frame clones are kept and a portion is missing. The data contain some 260,000 clones, about nine tenths of them singletons. The sequenced sample consisted of PBMCs or T cells enriched from blood (not recorded which). These receptors were obtained from a woman aged 18-29 years who had recovered from COVID-19.

This chain joins TRBV6-6 and TRBJ1-2, with TRBD1 matching over 9 bases. Trimming cost V 5 bases and J 8 bases; bases outside gene matches: 18. This CDR3 is built from 17 residues. Germline assignment: CDR1 MNHNY and CDR2 SVGAGI (reference sequence). CDR3 DNA sequence: TGTGCCAGCAGTCCGCTGGGCAGGACAGGGGAATCCTCGGGCTACACCTTC. Translating gives CASSPLGRTGESSGYTF.

DNA of the CDR3: TGTGCCAGTAGTACCCCACGGACAGGAATCTCCTACGAGCAGTACTTC. Protein product: CASSTPRTGISYEQYF. This chain links TRBV19 with TRBJ2-7; 7 positions match TRBD1. The CDR3 has 16 amino acids. J gave up 0 bases and V 4 bases, and 9 bases lay outside the gene matches. Germline V gene sequence: CDR1 LNHDA, CDR2 SQIVND (reference sequence). Full variable domain (remainder filled in from reference TRBV19 and TRBJ2-7): DGGITQSPKYLFRKEGQNVTLSCEQNLNHDAMYWYRQDPGQGLRLIYYSQIVNDFQKGDIAEGYSVSREKKESFPLTVTSAQKNPTAFYLCASSTPRTGISYEQYFGPGTRLTVT.